Listed below are T cell receptor beta chains from one sample, sequenced in a study of shared clonotypes between healthy human individuals. The data were produced by immunoSEQ multiplex PCR, yet TCRdb's version contains in-frame clones alone and is incomplete. Of roughly 2 million clones in the sample, approximately 96% were seen once. Specimen: naive CD4+ T cells sorted from blood. These receptors originate from a man between 18 and 35 years old in good health. Each CDR3 is given with its conserved first and last residue. The D gene is left open where the match is weak. A row's size may be missing; if present it is once, few, many or a size class.

CDR3nt | CDR3aa | d_gene | v_gene | abundance | j_gene
TGTGCCAGCTCACCACCGAAATCCCACGAGCAGTACTTC | CASSPPKSHEQYF | - | TRBV18 | - | TRBJ2-7
TGTGCCAGCAGCTTAGCGGGGACAGGGTTCTCTGGAAACACCATATATTTT | CASSLAGTGFSGNTIYF | TRBD1 | TRBV7-2 | - | TRBJ1-3
TGCGCCAGCAGTGAAACGCTAGGCTATGGCTACACCTTC | CASSETLGYGYTF | - | TRBV10-1 | - | TRBJ1-2
TGCAGCGTATCCCCTCAGGGGACCGGGGAGCTGTTTTTT | CSVSPQGTGELFF | - | TRBV29-1 | - | TRBJ2-2
TGCGCCAGCAGCTTGCCCCCAGTGGGGAACACTGAAGCTTTCTTT | CASSLPPVGNTEAFF | - | TRBV5-1 | - | TRBJ1-1
TGTGCCTGGAGGGCAGGGGATCTCTACGAGCAGTACTTC | CAWRAGDLYEQYF | - | TRBV30 | - | TRBJ2-7
TGTGCCAGCAGCTCACAGGGCGTCGTCGAGACCCAGTACTTC | CASSSQGVVETQYF | - | TRBV7-2 | - | TRBJ2-5
TGTGCCAGCAGTCTGGGACAGGGGGTTGACGAGCAGTACTTC | CASSLGQGVDEQYF | TRBD1 | TRBV2 | - | TRBJ2-7
TGTGCCAGCAGCCCAACTGGACAGGGAACTGAAGCTTTCTTT | CASSPTGQGTEAFF | TRBD1 | TRBV6-5 | - | TRBJ1-1
TGTGCCAGCAGTTCTCCCGAAATAGCCAAAAACATTCAGTACTTC | CASSSPEIAKNIQYF | - | TRBV28 | once | TRBJ2-4
TGTGCCATCAGTAATACAGTAGAGAGGGTAAATACGCAGTATTTT | CAISNTVERVNTQYF | - | TRBV10-3 | - | TRBJ2-3
TGCGCCAGCAGGATTCTAGCGGGAGGGGCAGATACGCAGTATTTT | CASRILAGGADTQYF | TRBD2 | TRBV5-1 | - | TRBJ2-3
TGTGCCAGCAGCGCCGGGACAGGACCCTACGAGCAGTACTTC | CASSAGTGPYEQYF | TRBD1 | TRBV9 | - | TRBJ2-7
TGTGCCAGCAGCTTACAGGGATCCTTAGCAGCGGCCTACGAGCAGTACTTC | CASSLQGSLAAAYEQYF | - | TRBV7-8 | - | TRBJ2-7
TGTGCCAGCAGTTACTCGTCGGCCAACTATGGCTACACCTTC | CASSYSSANYGYTF | - | TRBV6-5 | once | TRBJ1-2
TGTGCCAGCAGTTACGTCCTAGCGGGAGTAGCAGATACGCAGTATTTT | CASSYVLAGVADTQYF | TRBD2 | TRBV6-5 | once | TRBJ2-3
TGTGCCAGCAGACAGCGAGCCTCCTATAATTCACCCCTCCACTTT | CASRQRASYNSPLHF | - | TRBV2 | - | TRBJ1-6
TGCGCCAGCAGCTTGACAGGAGACTACGAGCAGTACTTC | CASSLTGDYEQYF | - | TRBV5-1 | - | TRBJ2-7
TGTGCCAGCAGCTTCTCGGTAGCGGTTTCGCAAGAGACCCAGTACTTC | CASSFSVAVSQETQYF | - | TRBV7-9 | - | TRBJ2-5
TGTGCCAGTAGTATCGACTGGGGACAGGGGGTCTTTTTGGCCAAAAACATTCAGTACTTC | CASSIDWGQGVFLAKNIQYF | TRBD1 | TRBV19 | - | TRBJ2-4
TGTGCCAGCAGTTACAATGGGGGATTGAACACTGAAGCTTTCTTT | CASSYNGGLNTEAFF | - | TRBV6-5 | - | TRBJ1-1
TGTGCCAGCAGCCCGGGGGACTCCGGATACAATGAGCAGTTCTTC | CASSPGDSGYNEQFF | - | TRBV9 | - | TRBJ2-1
TGTGCAAGTCGCTTAGCTCCCAGCGGGAGGGCCGTGAACACCGGGGAGCTGTTTTTT | CASRLAPSGRAVNTGELFF | - | TRBV12-2 | - | TRBJ2-2
TGTGCCAGCAGTGGGGACGACTCTAGCGGGGGGGCCAGGCGAGAGACCCAGTACTTC | CASSGDDSSGGARRETQYF | TRBD2 | TRBV6-1 | - | TRBJ2-5
TGTGCCACCGCTCTATCCCGGGGGGGCACAGATACGCAGTATTTT | CATALSRGGTDTQYF | TRBD2 | TRBV28 | once | TRBJ2-3
TGTGCCAGCAGCTCCTCATTTTCTGCAACTAATGAAAAACTGTTTTTT | CASSSSFSATNEKLFF | - | TRBV7-2 | - | TRBJ1-4
TGCGCCAGCAGTGGGCCCGGACAGGGGGAGTTCACAGATACGCAGTATTTT | CASSGPGQGEFTDTQYF | TRBD1 | TRBV10-2 | - | TRBJ2-3
TGCGCCAGCAGCTTGGGGGGGTCCGTCCCCTACGAGCAGTACTTC | CASSLGGSVPYEQYF | - | TRBV5-1 | - | TRBJ2-7
TGTGCCAGCAGCTTAGAGGGGCGGGAGGCCCCCTTTAGGTTCTTC | CASSLEGREAPFRFF | TRBD2 | TRBV7-9 | - | TRBJ2-1
TGTGCCAGCACCCCAGGGGCTAGCGGCCACAATGAGCAGTTCTTC | CASTPGASGHNEQFF | - | TRBV7-2 | - | TRBJ2-1
TGTGCCACGAGCCTGGGGACGGGATCGGGCGAGCAGTACTTC | CATSLGTGSGEQYF | - | TRBV10-3 | once | TRBJ2-7
TGTGCCTGGAGTGTAAGGGCAGGGGGCCAAGAGACCCAGTACTTC | CAWSVRAGGQETQYF | TRBD1 | TRBV30 | - | TRBJ2-5
TGTGCCAGCAGTCAGGGGCAGTCTAACTATGGCTACACCTTC | CASSQGQSNYGYTF | - | TRBV6-6 | once | TRBJ1-2
TGTGCCACGTCCTCCCGGCATTTTAGCAATCAGCCCCAGCATTTT | CATSSRHFSNQPQHF | - | TRBV28 | - | TRBJ1-5
TGTGCCAGCAGCTTAGGCTTTGCAGGGGGCACCACCGGGGAGCTGTTTTTT | CASSLGFAGGTTGELFF | TRBD1 | TRBV11-2 | - | TRBJ2-2
TGTGCCAGCAGCTTAGCGATGGCAGGAGGCGGGACCAAAAACATTCAGTACTTC | CASSLAMAGGGTKNIQYF | - | TRBV7-2 | - | TRBJ2-4
TGTGCCAGCAGCTACTTCAGTAGTATTAACTATGGCTACACCTTC | CASSYFSSINYGYTF | - | TRBV5-6 | once | TRBJ1-2
TGTGCCTGGAGTGTAATAATAAGGGGAGAGCAGTACTTC | CAWSVIIRGEQYF | - | TRBV30 | - | TRBJ2-7
TGTGCCAGCAGCTCCCCAGGGGGCCGCACTGAAGCTTTCTTT | CASSSPGGRTEAFF | TRBD1 | TRBV6-5 | - | TRBJ1-1
TGCAGCGTTGGGCAGGGAAGCAATCAGCCCCAGCATTTT | CSVGQGSNQPQHF | - | TRBV29-1 | - | TRBJ1-5
TGTGCCAGCAGCTTGCAAGCGGGGACCTACGAGCAGTACTTC | CASSLQAGTYEQYF | TRBD2 | TRBV7-9 | - | TRBJ2-7
TGTGCCAGCAGTTACCCACAGGGCGGGGAGCTGTTTTTT | CASSYPQGGELFF | - | TRBV6-5 | - | TRBJ2-2
TGTGCCAGCAGCCAAGAAAAGACCTACGGGGGGGAGCTGTTTTTT | CASSQEKTYGGELFF | - | TRBV4-2 | - | TRBJ2-2
TGCGCCAGCAGCCAAGATGAAGGTTTGGGCGGGGAGCTGTTTTTT | CASSQDEGLGGELFF | - | TRBV4-1 | - | TRBJ2-2
TGTGCCATCAGCACAGGAGGAAACTATGGCTACACCTTC | CAISTGGNYGYTF | - | TRBV10-3 | - | TRBJ1-2
TGTGCCAGCAGTGAATCCCAGGGGGCGGGAAACACCATATATTTT | CASSESQGAGNTIYF | TRBD1 | TRBV6-1 | - | TRBJ1-3